This TCR beta chain comes out of a study of cytomegalovirus exposure and HLA in healthy donors. PCR primers comprised 60 Vbeta and 13 Jbeta primers. Data came from immunoSEQ multiplex PCR; TCRdb stores just in-frame clones and leaves some out. The table lists about 200,000 clones, around 77% of them singletons. Germline V gene data show CDR1 as SGHTA and CDR2 as FQGNSA. The CDR3 is made up of 14 amino acids. Deletions cut 4 bases from V and 1 base from J, with 10 bases between. The chain recombines TRBV7-2 with TRBJ1-1; D is possibly TRBD1 (5 bases). Input material: PBMCs. The sequence was collected from a woman in her twenties or thirties in good health and CMV-seronegative. The CDR3 coding sequence is TGTGCCAGCAGCTGGGGGGTTAAGAACACTGAAGCTTTCTTT. Encoded protein: CASSWGVKNTEAFF.